These 22 T cell receptor beta chains were sequenced from one sample in a study of blood T cell repertoires in COVID-19. Clones were sequenced by immunoSEQ multiplex PCR, and TCRdb holds only the in-frame ones, with some missing. Of around 450,000 clones in the sample, approximately 90% were seen once. Sequencing was carried out using peripheral blood. Receptors were obtained from a woman aged 30 to 39 with acute or convalescent COVID-19.

On this clone: The sample holds other DNA sequences that translate to the same CDR3. The genes are TRBV7-3 and TRBJ2-3, with D maybe TRBD2 (6 bases). Germline V lookup: CDR1 SGHTA, CDR2 FQGTGA. The CDR3 has 15 amino acids. V lost 1 base and J 0 bases, leaving 8 bases between the germline ends. Here the CDR3 DNA reads TGTGCCAGCAGCTTAAGGGGGACTAGCACAGATACGCAGTATTTT. Protein sequence: CASSLRGTSTDTQYF.

The chain couples TRBV4-1 to TRBJ1-1, with 7 positions matching TRBD1. CDR3 length: 14 residues. Trimming cost V 4 bases and J 1 base; bases outside gene matches: 3. The germline V gene encodes CDR1 MGHRA and CDR2 YSYEKL. The CDR3 protein is CASSRDSRNTEAFF. The CDR3 DNA follows: TGCGCCAGCAGCCGGGACAGCCGGAACACTGAAGCTTTCTTT.

In the case of this clone: This clone may be a read error of a much larger clone one base away. The chain recombines TRBV9 with TRBJ1-5; D gene uncertain. The V gene lost 3 bases and the J gene lost 0 bases, with 4 bases spanning the gap. CDR3 size: 13 residues. The germline gives CDR1 SGDLS, CDR2 YYNGEE. The CDR3 DNA follows: TGTGCCAGCAGCGCCAATAGCAATCAGCCCCAGCATTTT. This encodes CASSANSNQPQHF. Full variable domain (outside the CDR3, taken from reference TRBV9 and TRBJ1-5): DSGVTQTPKHLITATGQRVTLRCSPRSGDLSVYWYQQSLDQGLQFLIQYYNGEERAKGNILERFSAQQFPDLHSELNLSSLELGDSALYFCASSANSNQPQHFGDGTRLSIL.

The chain has TRBV28 and TRBJ2-7; 8 bases line up with TRBD2. The germline CDR1 and CDR2 sequences are MDHEN and SYDVKM. V was clipped by 6 bases and J by 2 bases; unmatched bases: 15. The CDR3 spans 17 residues. CDR3 in DNA: TGTGCCAGCAGACCCCGTATAGCGGGGACTACCCCCTACGAGCAGTACTTC. It specifies CASRPRIAGTTPYEQYF.

The chain has TRBV29-1 and TRBJ2-5; TRBD2 matches at 10 bases. V trimming: 6 bases; J trimming: 2 bases; junction bases outside the gene matches: 3. This CDR3 region has 13 residues. Germline V gene data show CDR1 as SQVTM and CDR2 as ANQGSEA. Here the CDR3 reads CSVASGGQETQYF. CDR3 sequence (DNA): TGCAGCGTGGCTAGCGGGGGACAAGAGACCCAGTACTTC. The variable domain in full, completed from reference TRBV29-1 and TRBJ2-5, reads SAVISQKPSRDICQRGTSLTIQCQVDSQVTMMFWYRQQPGQSLTLIATANQGSEATYESGFVIDKFPISRPNLTFSTLTVSNMSPEDSSIYLCSVASGGQETQYFGPGTRLLVL.

The chain has TRBV5-4 and TRBJ2-3; TRBD2 is a possible D gene (5 bases). The CDR3 is 17 residues long. V was clipped by 4 bases and J by 2 bases, with 20 bases between them. CDR1 SGHNT and CDR2 YYREEE come from the germline V gene (reference sequence). CDR3 coding DNA: TGTGCCAGCAGCGCCGGACTCGCCCCTTGGTCCACAGATACGCAGTATTTT. Its translation is CASSAGLAPWSTDTQYF.

The chain employs TRBV5-1 and TRBJ2-7; possibly TRBD1 for D (5 bases). The ends were cut back, 2 bases at V and 3 bases at J, with 12 bases in the middle. Germline V gives CDR1 SGHRS, CDR2 YFSETQ. This CDR3 has 14 residues. CDR3 sequence reads: CASSLKGAVYEQYF. The CDR3 DNA reads as TGCGCCAGCAGCTTAAAAGGGGCGGTCTACGAGCAGTACTTC.

The chain recombines TRBV9 with TRBJ2-7; TRBD2 matches at 7 bases. Germline trimming cut 4 bases from V and 3 bases from J; bases unmatched to any gene: 10. The CDR3 is 15 residues long. CDR1 is SGDLS, CDR2 YYNGEE, per germline. The CDR3 region is CASSSRAGKVYEQYF. The CDR3 coding sequence is TGTGCCAGCAGCTCCCGAGCGGGGAAAGTCTACGAGCAGTACTTC.

The chain recombines TRBV23-1 with TRBJ1-2; 8 positions agree with TRBD1. TRBV23-1 is assigned to the ORF class and has an uncertain function. CDR3 length: 16 residues. Losses at the gene ends were 0 bases for V and 6 bases for J; bases not matched to a gene: 9. CDR3 nucleotide sequence: TGCGCCAGCAGTCAATCAACAGGACAGGGAAAGAATGGCTACACCTTC. It is translated as CASSQSTGQGKNGYTF.

The J gene is TRBJ2-1, the V gene TRBV28, with TRBD2 matching 9 bases. The V segment lost 8 bases and the J segment 7 bases; nucleotides outside the gene matches: 15. The CDR3 length is 16 residues. Germline loops: CDR1 MDHEN, CDR2 SYDVKM. The CDR3 DNA reads as TGTGCCAGCGTTGACCCCAGCGGGGGGATGGGAAATGAGCAGTTCTTC. Translation gives CASVDPSGGMGNEQFF.

The table lists this clone with a few counts. The chain combines TRBV2 with TRBJ2-5; the D is unclear. Germline values: CDR1 SNHLY, CDR2 FYNNEI. The V gene lost 8 bases and the J gene lost 9 bases, with 13 bases spanning the gap. This CDR3 comprises 11 residues. This CDR3 reads CASHSELAQYF. The CDR3 DNA follows: TGTGCCAGCCACTCCGAGTTGGCCCAGTACTTC. The entire variable domain, with the rest obtained from reference TRBV2 and TRBJ2-5, is as follows: EPEVTQTPSHQVTQMGQEVILRCVPISNHLYFYWYRQILGQKVEFLVSFYNNEISEKSEIFDDQFSVERPDGSNFTLKIRSTKLEDSAMYFCASHSELAQYFGPGTRLLVL.

V usage is TRBV5-1 and J usage is TRBJ2-3; the D gene is possibly TRBD1 (5 bases). CDR1 is SGHRS and CDR2 is YFSETQ in the germline V gene. The CDR3 runs 16 residues. Trimming pared 1 base from V and 2 bases from J, leaving 14 bases between. CDR3 in amino acids: CASSLRGSPYTDTQYF. DNA for the CDR3: TGCGCCAGCAGCTTGAGGGGTAGCCCCTACACAGATACGCAGTATTTT. Combining the CDR3 with reference TRBV5-1 and TRBJ2-3 gives the whole variable domain KAGVTQTPRYLIKTRGQQVTLSCSPISGHRSVSWYQQTPGQGLQFLFEYFSETQRNKGNFPGRFSGRQFSNSRSEMNVSTLELGDSALYLCASSLRGSPYTDTQYFGPGTRLTVL.

V gene TRBV29-1 combines with J gene TRBJ2-7; 8 bases align to TRBD2. This CDR3 comprises 12 residues. Germline-derived CDR1 and CDR2 are SQVTM and ANQGSEA. CDR3 nucleotides: TGCAGTGTGTCCAGCGGGGGCTACGAGCAGTACTTC. This codes for CSVSSGGYEQYF.

This clone was observed a single time. The V call is TRBV5-6, the J call TRBJ2-2; 7 nucleotides agree with TRBD2. After removal of 4 bases from V and 6 bases from J, the junction contained 3 bases not matched to a gene. The germline V gene encodes CDR1 SGHDT and CDR2 YYEEEE. The CDR3 is 13 residues long. In DNA, the CDR3 is TGTGCCAGCAGCATCGGACTAGCCGGGGAGCTGTTTTTT. Encoded protein: CASSIGLAGELFF.

The chain employs TRBV11-2 and TRBJ2-5; weak D call: TRBD1 (7 bases). CDR1 SGHAT and CDR2 FQNNGV come from the germline V gene. V shed 5 bases and J shed 10 bases, with 17 bases lying between them. CDR3 length: 13 amino acids. The CDR3 loop is CASSKAYQGGQYF. The DNA for the CDR3 is TGTGCCAGCAGCAAAGCCTACCAGGGGGGCCAGTACTTC.

The chain has TRBV6-5 and TRBJ1-1; D remains unclear. The V end was cut by 5 bases, the J end by 0 bases, with 7 bases between. The length of the CDR3 is 13 residues. Germline loops: CDR1 MNHEY, CDR2 SVGAGI. This CDR3 reads CASSLTLNTEAFF. The CDR3, as DNA: TGTGCCAGCAGTCTCACTTTGAACACTGAAGCTTTCTTT.

V and J are TRBV4-1 and TRBJ2-7; 13 positions match TRBD2. J lost 2 bases, V lost 1 base, and 8 bases had no gene match. This CDR3 has 18 amino acids. Germline CDR1 reads MGHRA; CDR2 reads YSYEKL. The CDR3 bases are TGCGCCAGCAGCCAAGGTGGACTAGCGGGGGTTAAGGCCTACGAGCAGTACTTC. This gives the protein CASSQGGLAGVKAYEQYF.

This chain uses TRBV7-8 with TRBJ2-1; 11 positions agree with TRBD2. Germline assignment: CDR1 SGHVS and CDR2 FQNEAQ. V trimming: 3 bases; J trimming: 3 bases; junction bases outside the gene matches: 10. The CDR3 consists of 18 residues. CDR3 sequence reads: CASSFRIAGGSGYNEQFF. The CDR3 DNA is TGTGCCAGCAGCTTCCGTATAGCGGGGGGGTCAGGCTACAATGAGCAGTTCTTC.

The rearrangement uses TRBV18 and TRBJ2-5, with 8 bases identical to TRBD2. V lost 6 bases, J lost 1 base, and 16 bases stayed unmatched. Per germline, CDR1 KGHSH and CDR2 LQKENI. There are 18 residues in the CDR3. Here the CDR3 DNA reads TGTGCCAGCTCCCAACCAAGGATCAGCGGGGGAGGCCAAGAGACCCAGTACTTC. Its protein is CASSQPRISGGGQETQYF.

This chain joins TRBV30 and TRBJ1-5, with 8 bases that match TRBD1. Losses at the gene ends were 1 base for V and 5 bases for J; bases not matched to a gene: 7. CDR3 length: 15 residues. The germline V gene has CDR1 GTSNPN and CDR2 SVGIG (reference sequence). For the CDR3, the DNA is TGTGCCTGGAGTGCAACAGGACAGGGAGATCAGCCCCAGCATTTT. The encoded protein is CAWSATGQGDQPQHF.

The V and J genes are TRBV7-2 and TRBJ2-1; 9 nucleotides line up with TRBD1. The ends lost 2 bases at V and 9 bases at J; junction bases unmatched: 14. Germline V gene data show CDR1 as SGHTA and CDR2 as FQGNSA. The length of the CDR3 is 17 residues. CDR3 in DNA: TGTGCCAGCAGCTTATTTCTATACACGGACAGGGGAGGTGAGCAGTTCTTC. Translation gives CASSLFLYTDRGGEQFF.

This rearrangement joins TRBV18 to TRBJ2-5; D might be TRBD1 (6 bases). The V gene lost 2 bases and the J gene lost 3 bases, with 7 bases spanning the gap. Germline V lookup: CDR1 KGHSH, CDR2 LQKENI. The CDR3 is 13 residues long. CDR3 DNA sequence: TGTGCCAGCTCACCAAACAGGGAAGAGACCCAGTACTTC. This gives the protein CASSPNREETQYF. The complete variable domain, with remaining parts taken from reference TRBV18 and TRBJ2-5, reads NAGVMQNPRHLVRRRGQEARLRCSPMKGHSHVYWYRQLPEEGLKFMVYLQKENIIDESGMPKERFSAEFPKEGPSILRIQQVVRGDSAAYFCASSPNREETQYFGPGTRLLVL.